This T cell receptor (beta chain) derives from a study of blood T cell repertoires in COVID-19. About the research overall: The samples span acute and convalescent COVID-19 from the United States, Italy and Spain.

Generated by immunoSEQ multiplex PCR, the TCRdb table keeps only in-frame clones and is missing some. The sample has about 74,000 clones, 70% to 90% seen once. CDR1 SGHRS and CDR2 YFSETQ come from the germline V gene. Trimming at V came to 4 bases and at J to 3 bases, leaving 3 bases not matched to a gene. There are 13 residues in the CDR3. The receptor was isolated from a woman aged 80 or over with active or convalescent COVID-19. The specimen sequenced was peripheral blood. The chain carries TRBV5-1 and TRBJ2-5, with 7 bases fitting TRBD2. CDR3 protein: CASSGGTKETQYF. CDR3 DNA sequence: TGCGCCAGCAGCGGGGGGACTAAAGAGACCCAGTACTTC.